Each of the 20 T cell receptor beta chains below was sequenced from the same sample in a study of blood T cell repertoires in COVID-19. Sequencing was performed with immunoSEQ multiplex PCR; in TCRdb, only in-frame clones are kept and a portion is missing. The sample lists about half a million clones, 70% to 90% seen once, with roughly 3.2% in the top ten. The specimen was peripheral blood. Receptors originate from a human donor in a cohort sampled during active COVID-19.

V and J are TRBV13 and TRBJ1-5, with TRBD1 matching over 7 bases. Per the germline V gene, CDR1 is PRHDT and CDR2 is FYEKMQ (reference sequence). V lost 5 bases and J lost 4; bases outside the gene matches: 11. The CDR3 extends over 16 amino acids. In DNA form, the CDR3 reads TGTGCCAGCAGCCCTGACCCAGGGGGAGGAAATCAGCCCCAGCATTTT. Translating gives CASSPDPGGGNQPQHF.

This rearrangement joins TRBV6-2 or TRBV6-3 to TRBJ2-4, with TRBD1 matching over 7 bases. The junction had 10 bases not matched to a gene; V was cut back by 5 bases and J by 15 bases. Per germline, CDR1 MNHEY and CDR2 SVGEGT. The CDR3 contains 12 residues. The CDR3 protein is CASSTRDSAWYF. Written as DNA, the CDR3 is TGTGCCAGCAGTACGAGGGACAGCGCTTGGTACTTC.

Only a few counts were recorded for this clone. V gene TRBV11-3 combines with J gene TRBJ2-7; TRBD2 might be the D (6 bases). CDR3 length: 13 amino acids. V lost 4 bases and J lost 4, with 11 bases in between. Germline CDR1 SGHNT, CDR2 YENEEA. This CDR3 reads CASSSGSGYEQYF. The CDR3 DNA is TGTGCCAGCAGCTCCGGGAGTGGGTACGAGCAGTACTTC. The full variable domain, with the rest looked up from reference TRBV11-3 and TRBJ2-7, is EAGVVQSPRYKIIEKKQPVAFWCNPISGHNTLYWYLQNLGQGPELLIRYENEEAVDDSQLPKDRFSAERLKGVDSTLKIQPAELGDSAVYLCASSSGSGYEQYFGPGTRLTVT.

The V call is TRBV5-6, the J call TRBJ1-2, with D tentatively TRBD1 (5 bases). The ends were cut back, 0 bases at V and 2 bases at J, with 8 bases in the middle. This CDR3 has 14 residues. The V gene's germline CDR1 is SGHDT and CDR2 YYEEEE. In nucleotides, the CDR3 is TGTGCCAGCAGCTTGGCCTCAGGGAACTATGGCTACACCTTC. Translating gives CASSLASGNYGYTF. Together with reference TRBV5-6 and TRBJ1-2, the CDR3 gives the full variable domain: DAGVTQSPTHLIKTRGQQVTLRCSPKSGHDTVSWYQQALGQGPQFIFQYYEEEERQRGNFPDRFSGHQFPNYSSELNVNALLLGDSALYLCASSLASGNYGYTFGSGTRLTVV.

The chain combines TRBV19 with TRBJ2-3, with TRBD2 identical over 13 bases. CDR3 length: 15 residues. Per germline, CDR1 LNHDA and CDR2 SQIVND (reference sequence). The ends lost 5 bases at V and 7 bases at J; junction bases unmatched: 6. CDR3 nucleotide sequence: TGTGCCAGTAGTGAAACTAGCGGGAGGGGGAATACGCAGTATTTT. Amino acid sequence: CASSETSGRGNTQYF. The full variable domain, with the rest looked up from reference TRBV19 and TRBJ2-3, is DGGITQSPKYLFRKEGQNVTLSCEQNLNHDAMYWYRQDPGQGLRLIYYSQIVNDFQKGDIAEGYSVSREKKESFPLTVTSAQKNPTAFYLCASSETSGRGNTQYFGPGTRLTVL.

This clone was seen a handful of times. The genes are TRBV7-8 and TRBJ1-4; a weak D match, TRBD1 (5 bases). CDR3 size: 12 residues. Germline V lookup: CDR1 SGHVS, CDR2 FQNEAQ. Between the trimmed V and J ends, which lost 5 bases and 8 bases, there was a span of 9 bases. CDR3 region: CASSPTVEKLFF. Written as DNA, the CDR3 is TGTGCCAGCAGCCCGACAGTAGAAAAACTGTTTTTT.

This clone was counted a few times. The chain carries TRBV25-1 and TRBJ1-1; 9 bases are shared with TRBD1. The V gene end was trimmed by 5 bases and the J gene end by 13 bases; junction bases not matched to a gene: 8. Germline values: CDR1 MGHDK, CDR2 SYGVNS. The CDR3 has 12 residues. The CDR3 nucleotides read TGTGCCAGCAGTTATGGGACAGGGTTGGATTTCTTT. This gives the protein CASSYGTGLDFF.

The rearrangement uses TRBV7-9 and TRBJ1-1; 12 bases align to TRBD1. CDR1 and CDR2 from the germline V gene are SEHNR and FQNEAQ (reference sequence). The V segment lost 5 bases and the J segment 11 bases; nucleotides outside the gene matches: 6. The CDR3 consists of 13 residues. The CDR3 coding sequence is TGTGCCAGCAGCCCCGGGGACAGGGGGCCGGCTTTCTTT. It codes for CASSPGDRGPAFF.

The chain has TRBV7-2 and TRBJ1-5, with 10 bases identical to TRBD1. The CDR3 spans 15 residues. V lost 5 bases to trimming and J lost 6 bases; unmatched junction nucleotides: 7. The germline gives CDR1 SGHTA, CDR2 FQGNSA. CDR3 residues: CASSIGTGVGQPQHF. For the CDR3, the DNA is TGTGCCAGCAGCATCGGGACAGGGGTTGGTCAGCCCCAGCATTTT.

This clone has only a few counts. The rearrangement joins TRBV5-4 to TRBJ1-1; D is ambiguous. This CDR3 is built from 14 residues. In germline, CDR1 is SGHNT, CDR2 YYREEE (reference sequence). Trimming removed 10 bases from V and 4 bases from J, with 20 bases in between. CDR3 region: CALRSWRTGTEAFF. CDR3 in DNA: TGTGCCTTAAGGAGTTGGAGAACGGGCACTGAAGCTTTCTTT. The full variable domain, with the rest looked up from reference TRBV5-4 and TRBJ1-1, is ETGVTQSPTHLIKTRGQQVTLRCSSQSGHNTVSWYQQALGQGPQFIFQYYREEENGRGNFPPRFSGLQFPNYSSELNVNALELDDSALYLCALRSWRTGTEAFFGQGTRLTVV.

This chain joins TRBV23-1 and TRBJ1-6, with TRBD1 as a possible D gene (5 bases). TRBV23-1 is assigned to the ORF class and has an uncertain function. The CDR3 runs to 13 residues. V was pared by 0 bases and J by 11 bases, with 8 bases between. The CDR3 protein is CASSQSTRAPLHF. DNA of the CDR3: TGCGCCAGCAGTCAATCAACCAGGGCACCCCTCCACTTT.

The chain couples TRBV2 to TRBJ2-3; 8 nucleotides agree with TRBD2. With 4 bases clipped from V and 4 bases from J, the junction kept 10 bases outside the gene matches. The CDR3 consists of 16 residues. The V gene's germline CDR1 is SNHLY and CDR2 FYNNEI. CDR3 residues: CASSGRDRGGSDTQYF. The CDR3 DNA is TGTGCCAGCAGTGGCCGAGACCGGGGGGGTTCAGATACGCAGTATTTT.

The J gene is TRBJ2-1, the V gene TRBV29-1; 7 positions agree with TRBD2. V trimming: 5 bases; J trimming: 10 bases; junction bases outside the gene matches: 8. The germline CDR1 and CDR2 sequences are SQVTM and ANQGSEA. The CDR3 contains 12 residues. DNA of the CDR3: TGCAGCGTTTTATCTAGCGGTAACGAGCAGTTCTTC. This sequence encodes CSVLSSGNEQFF.

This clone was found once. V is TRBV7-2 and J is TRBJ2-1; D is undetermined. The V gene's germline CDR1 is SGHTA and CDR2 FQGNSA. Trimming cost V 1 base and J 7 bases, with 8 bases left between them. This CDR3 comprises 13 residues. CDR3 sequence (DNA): TGTGCCAGCAGCTTAGACCGAGAAAATGAGCAGTTCTTC. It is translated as CASSLDRENEQFF.

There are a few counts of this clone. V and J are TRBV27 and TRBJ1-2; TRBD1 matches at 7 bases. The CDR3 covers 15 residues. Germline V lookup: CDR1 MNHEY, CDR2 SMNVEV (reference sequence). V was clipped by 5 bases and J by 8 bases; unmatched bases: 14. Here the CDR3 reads CASSPLAGTVSGYTF. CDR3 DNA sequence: TGTGCCAGCAGTCCCTTGGCGGGGACAGTGAGCGGCTACACCTTC.

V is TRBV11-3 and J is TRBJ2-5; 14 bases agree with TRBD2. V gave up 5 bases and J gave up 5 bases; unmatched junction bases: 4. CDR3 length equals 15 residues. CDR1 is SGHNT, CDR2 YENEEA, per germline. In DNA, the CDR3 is TGTGCCAGCAGCGAATGGACTAGCGGGAGGGAGACCCAGTACTTC. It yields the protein CASSEWTSGRETQYF. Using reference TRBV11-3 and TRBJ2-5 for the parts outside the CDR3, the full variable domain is EAGVVQSPRYKIIEKKQPVAFWCNPISGHNTLYWYLQNLGQGPELLIRYENEEAVDDSQLPKDRFSAERLKGVDSTLKIQPAELGDSAVYLCASSEWTSGRETQYFGPGTRLLVL.

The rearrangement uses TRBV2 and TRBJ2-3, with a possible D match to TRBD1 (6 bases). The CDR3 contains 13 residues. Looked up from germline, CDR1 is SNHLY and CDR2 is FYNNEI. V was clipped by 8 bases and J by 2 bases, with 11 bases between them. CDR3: CASLPGVTDTQYF. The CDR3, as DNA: TGTGCCAGCCTACCAGGGGTCACAGATACGCAGTATTTT.

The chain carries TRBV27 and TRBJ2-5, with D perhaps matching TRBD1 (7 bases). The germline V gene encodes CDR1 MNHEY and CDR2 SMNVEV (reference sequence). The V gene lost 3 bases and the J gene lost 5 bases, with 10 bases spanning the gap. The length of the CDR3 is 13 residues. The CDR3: CASSLTGRETQYF. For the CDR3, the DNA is TGTGCCAGCAGTTTGACAGGGAGGGAGACCCAGTACTTC.

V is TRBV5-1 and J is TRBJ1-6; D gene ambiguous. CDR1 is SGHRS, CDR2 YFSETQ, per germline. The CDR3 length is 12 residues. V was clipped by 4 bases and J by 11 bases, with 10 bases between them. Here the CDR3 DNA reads TGCGCCAGCAGCCTTTTGAGAACACCCCTCCACTTT. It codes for CASSLLRTPLHF.

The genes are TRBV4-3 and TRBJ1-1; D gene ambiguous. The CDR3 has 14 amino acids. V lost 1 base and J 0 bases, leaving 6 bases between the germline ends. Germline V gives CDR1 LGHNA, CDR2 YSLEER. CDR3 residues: CASSQGNMNTEAFF. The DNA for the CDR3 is TGCGCCAGCAGCCAAGGTAACATGAACACTGAAGCTTTCTTT.